This entry is about one T cell receptor (beta chain). Its antigen is as yet unknown. The source of the sample is a study of ipilimumab plus nivolumab after autologous stem cell transplantation. Looking at the study overall: Typical patient got roughly five ipilimumab doses and about eight nivolumab doses (median). Both relapsed and primary refractory DLBCL were included. Study-level points and caveats: The authors say TCR, Treg and microbiome findings warrant further study.

Starting 14 to 28 days after autologous transplant, ipilimumab 1 mg/kg was given. The method was immunoSEQ multiplex PCR; TCRdb's version includes in-frame clones alone and lacks a portion of them. The sample holds 84,000 or so clones, approximately 83% seen once. The sequence was collected from a male donor with diffuse large B-cell lymphoma. The sample here was PBMCs, taken in a trial of ipilimumab plus nivolumab as post-transplant consolidation.

CDR3 sequence reads: CASSSPRTRSSDTQYF. CDR3 sequence (DNA): TGTGCCAGCAGCTCACCCCGGACTAGGTCGTCAGATACGCAGTATTTT. The J gene is TRBJ2-3, the V gene TRBV7-2, with 7 nucleotides matching TRBD2. Germline CDR1 and CDR2: SGHTA and FQGNSA. V gave up 4 bases and J gave up 4 bases; unmatched junction bases: 11. CDR3 length: 16 residues.